One and the same sample provided the 28 T cell receptor beta chains below, sequenced in a study of T cell clonotyping in hematopoietic cell transplantation. Sequencing was performed with immunoSEQ multiplex PCR; in TCRdb, only in-frame clones are kept and a portion is missing. The sample has 70,000 or so clones, 90% to 95% seen once. The specimen was peripheral blood mononuclear cells. The receptors were gathered from a middle-aged man in good health. Some clones in this sample may be carry-over from other donors' samples.

The chain employs TRBV28 and TRBJ2-2; TRBD2 aligns across 7 bases. Losses at the gene ends were 2 bases for V and 7 bases for J; bases not matched to a gene: 13. The CDR3 has 17 residues. Germline loops: CDR1 MDHEN, CDR2 SYDVKM. In DNA, the CDR3 is TGTGCCAGCAGTTTAAGTCTGAGACTAGCTTCGGGCGGGGAGCTGTTTTTT. It yields the protein CASSLSLRLASGGELFF.

The rearrangement links TRBV28 to TRBJ1-1; TRBD1 is a possible D gene (5 bases). This CDR3 is 15 amino acids long. Trimming left V 3 bases short and J 11 bases short, with 22 bases between. The germline CDR1 and CDR2 sequences are MDHEN and SYDVKM. CDR3 coding DNA: TGTGCCAGCAGTTTCCCCCGGCTGATCATGGGACGGGCTTTCTTT. Translated: CASSFPRLIMGRAFF. Variable domain in full (rest from reference TRBV28 and TRBJ1-1): DVKVTQSSRYLVKRTGEKVFLECVQDMDHENMFWYRQDPGLGLRLIYFSYDVKMKEKGDIPEGYSVSREKKERFSLILESASTNQTSMYLCASSFPRLIMGRAFFGQGTRLTVV.

The CDR3 loop reads CASSSAQGDLHF. Written as DNA, the CDR3 is TGTGCCAGCAGCTCCGCACAGGGGGACCTCCACTTT. This chain connects TRBV7-9 to TRBJ1-6; 8 positions match TRBD1. The germline V gene encodes CDR1 SEHNR and CDR2 FQNEAQ (reference sequence). The ends lost 4 bases at V and 15 bases at J; junction bases unmatched: 5. The CDR3 spans 12 residues.

This clone was seen once. The V gene is TRBV9, the J gene TRBJ2-1; D is uncertain. V lost 3 bases and J 7 bases, leaving 11 bases between the germline ends. The germline V gene encodes CDR1 SGDLS and CDR2 YYNGEE. The CDR3 totals 13 residues. DNA of the CDR3: TGTGCCAGCAGCGGGGTCGACCATAATGAGCAGTTCTTC. It codes for CASSGVDHNEQFF.

The rearrangement links TRBV19 to TRBJ2-5; tentative D call: TRBD2 (5 bases). V lost 4 bases and J 5 bases, leaving 11 bases between the germline ends. The germline V gene encodes CDR1 LNHDA and CDR2 SQIVND (reference sequence). The CDR3 contains 13 residues. CDR3 region: CASSNFEGETQYF. CDR3 DNA: TGTGCCAGTAGTAATTTTGAGGGCGAGACCCAGTACTTC.

CDR3 sequence (DNA): TGTGCCATCAGTGGGGTGGACCAATACGAGCAGTACTTC. Residues: CAISGVDQYEQYF. The chain has TRBV10-3 and TRBJ2-7; D gene uncertain. The germline CDR1 and CDR2 sequences are ENHRY and SYGVKD. Between the trimmed V and J ends, which lost 4 bases and 4 bases, there was a span of 11 bases. The length of the CDR3 is 13 residues.

V usage is TRBV19 and J usage is TRBJ2-3; weak D call: TRBD2 (6 bases). Trimming took off 6 bases at V and 2 bases at J, with 12 bases between the two ends. CDR1 is LNHDA and CDR2 is SQIVND in the germline V gene (reference sequence). This CDR3 region has 14 residues. CDR3 DNA sequence: TGTGCCAGTAGAGCGCGGGGACCCACAGATACGCAGTATTTT. Residues: CASRARGPTDTQYF. Complete variable domain (other parts from reference TRBV19 and TRBJ2-3): DGGITQSPKYLFRKEGQNVTLSCEQNLNHDAMYWYRQDPGQGLRLIYYSQIVNDFQKGDIAEGYSVSREKKESFPLTVTSAQKNPTAFYLCASRARGPTDTQYFGPGTRLTVL.

The chain links TRBV29-1 to TRBJ2-1; 7 bases are shared with TRBD2. With 5 bases clipped from V and 7 bases from J, the junction kept 14 bases outside the gene matches. The CDR3 contains 15 residues. Germline-derived CDR1 and CDR2 are SQVTM and ANQGSEA. DNA of the CDR3: TGCAGCGTTTTCCTAGCGGAGATCGACGGGAATGAGCAGTTCTTC. It codes for CSVFLAEIDGNEQFF.

The genes are TRBV28 and TRBJ2-5, with 9 bases that match TRBD2. Trimming at V came to 2 bases and at J to 2 bases, leaving 6 bases not matched to a gene. This CDR3 spans 16 amino acids. Germline V gene sequence: CDR1 MDHEN, CDR2 SYDVKM. CDR3 DNA: TGTGCCAGCAGTTTAGGGTTGCGGGGGGGACAAGAGACCCAGTACTTC. Amino acid sequence: CASSLGLRGGQETQYF.

J is TRBJ1-4 and V is TRBV5-1; a weak D match, TRBD1 (6 bases). Germline assignment: CDR1 SGHRS and CDR2 YFSETQ. Trimming removed 4 bases at V and 0 bases at J, with 10 bases between. The CDR3 sequence is 15 residues long. CDR3 bases: TGCGCCAGCAGCGCCTGGACAGCAACTAATGAAAAACTGTTTTTT. Translating it yields CASSAWTATNEKLFF.

The CDR3 DNA follows: TGTGCCAGCAGCTTAGACAGGGTAATACTGTTTTTT. Its protein is CASSLDRVILFF. The genes are TRBV11-2 and TRBJ2-2; possibly TRBD1 for D (5 bases). Germline CDR1 and CDR2: SGHAT and FQNNGV. The V end was cut by 0 bases, the J end by 14 bases, with 10 bases between. This CDR3 region has 12 residues.

The chain combines TRBV9 with TRBJ2-3, with D possibly being TRBD1 (5 bases). From germline, CDR1 is SGDLS and CDR2 YYNGEE. CDR3 length: 17 residues. The V end was cut by 3 bases, the J end by 2 bases, with 19 bases between. The CDR3 sequence: CASSARTGPISTDTQYF. The DNA of the CDR3 is TGTGCCAGCAGCGCACGTACAGGACCAATATCCACAGATACGCAGTATTTT.

The CDR3 protein is CASSLLTSGANYGYTF. CDR3 sequence (DNA): TGTGCCAGCAGTTTACTCACTTCAGGGGCTAACTATGGCTACACCTTC. The chain has TRBV28 and TRBJ1-2, with D perhaps matching TRBD1 (6 bases). CDR3 length: 16 amino acids. Germline V gives CDR1 MDHEN, CDR2 SYDVKM. V shed 2 bases and J shed 0 bases, with 13 bases lying between them.

The chain carries TRBV29-1 and TRBJ2-1; D is uncertain. The germline CDR1 and CDR2 sequences are SQVTM and ANQGSEA. This CDR3 contains 9 residues. V was clipped by 3 bases and J by 10 bases, with 4 bases between them. Here the CDR3 reads CSVDEEQFF. The CDR3 DNA is TGCAGCGTTGATGAAGAGCAGTTCTTC.

The chain recombines TRBV20-1 with TRBJ1-5; D gene ambiguous. Germline V gene data show CDR1 as DFQATT and CDR2 as SNEGSKA (reference sequence). The CDR3 is 11 residues long. Trimming shortened V by 6 bases and J by 7 bases, and 10 bases separated the two germline ends. The CDR3 coding sequence is TGCAGTGCCTCGGACGGGCAGCCCCAGCATTTT. It specifies CSASDGQPQHF.

This clone was found a few times. The chain uses TRBV5-5 and TRBJ2-7, with TRBD1 as a possible D gene (6 bases). Germline V gene sequence: CDR1 SGHKS, CDR2 YYEKEE (reference sequence). V was pared by 0 bases and J by 3 bases, with 13 bases between. The CDR3 extends over 15 amino acids. The CDR3 DNA reads as TGTGCCAGCAGCTTGGCGACAGGTAGTAACTACGAGCAGTACTTC. Translation: CASSLATGSNYEQYF.

CDR3 DNA sequence: TGTGCCAGCAGCCTCCGAGGGGACACAGATACGCAGTATTTT. This codes for CASSLRGDTDTQYF. This rearrangement joins TRBV7-7 to TRBJ2-3, with D perhaps being TRBD1 or TRBD2 (5 bases each). V lost 5 bases to trimming and J lost 2 bases, with 11 bases between them. Germline V gene sequence: CDR1 SSHAT, CDR2 FNYEAQ (reference sequence). The CDR3 totals 14 residues. Full variable domain (rest looked up from reference TRBV7-7 and TRBJ2-3): GAGVSQSPRYKVTKRGQDVTLRCDPISSHATLYWYQQALGQGPEFLTYFNYEAQPDKSGLPSDRFSAERPEGSISTLTIQRTEQRDSAMYRCASSLRGDTDTQYFGPGTRLTVL.

The gene calls are TRBV27 and TRBJ2-1, with D tentatively TRBD2 (5 bases). CDR1 is MNHEY, CDR2 SMNVEV, per germline (reference sequence). The CDR3 totals 14 residues. Between the trimmed V and J ends, which lost 8 bases and 0 bases, there was a span of 11 bases. The CDR3 here is CASGPGGSYNEQFF. CDR3 coding DNA: TGTGCCAGCGGCCCAGGAGGCTCCTACAATGAGCAGTTCTTC.

The rearrangement joins TRBV6-1 to TRBJ1-2, with a possible D match to TRBD1 (6 bases). CDR1 MNHNS and CDR2 SASEGT come from the germline V gene. The CDR3 has 15 residues. V was clipped by 1 base and J by 4 bases, with 13 bases between them. The CDR3 bases are TGTGCCAGCAGTGAAGTAGCAGGGGAGGCCTATGGCTACACCTTC. This codes for CASSEVAGEAYGYTF.

The rearrangement joins TRBV5-1 to TRBJ2-5; D remains ambiguous. V shed 4 bases and J shed 1 base, with 11 bases lying between them. Germline lookup yields CDR1 SGHRS and CDR2 YFSETQ. This CDR3 region has 14 residues. CDR3 loop: CASSPGPSQETQYF. CDR3 nucleotides: TGCGCCAGCAGCCCTGGACCAAGCCAAGAGACCCAGTACTTC. Full variable domain (rest looked up from reference TRBV5-1 and TRBJ2-5): KAGVTQTPRYLIKTRGQQVTLSCSPISGHRSVSWYQQTPGQGLQFLFEYFSETQRNKGNFPGRFSGRQFSNSRSEMNVSTLELGDSALYLCASSPGPSQETQYFGPGTRLLVL.

The V call is TRBV9, the J call TRBJ1-6; the D gene is possibly TRBD1 (5 bases). Germline lookup yields CDR1 SGDLS and CDR2 YYNGEE. The CDR3 contains 14 residues. V lost 3 bases and J lost 7, with 11 bases in between. The CDR3 nucleotides are TGTGCCAGCAGCGAAGAGGGGTACAATTCACCCCTCCACTTT. It yields the protein CASSEEGYNSPLHF.

This clone occurred a few times. The chain combines TRBV29-1 with TRBJ1-2; D gene unclear. The length of the CDR3 is 11 residues. Between the trimmed V and J ends, which lost 1 base and 2 bases, there was a span of 2 bases. Germline V gene sequence: CDR1 SQVTM, CDR2 ANQGSEA. CDR3 loop: CSVEGNYGYTF. CDR3 sequence (DNA): TGCAGCGTTGAAGGGAACTATGGCTACACCTTC.

The chain combines TRBV19 with TRBJ2-2; 14 positions match TRBD2. This CDR3 comprises 21 residues. The germline V gene encodes CDR1 LNHDA and CDR2 SQIVND (reference sequence). With 1 base clipped from V and 6 bases from J, the junction kept 16 bases outside the gene matches. For the CDR3, the DNA is TGTGCCAGTAGTATAGGCAGCATAACCGGGACTAGCGGGAGATTCGCCGGGGAGCTGTTTTTT. It translates to CASSIGSITGTSGRFAGELFF.

This clone was detected once. The rearrangement links TRBV4-2 to TRBJ2-7; TRBD1 matches 9 bases. Germline V gene lookup returns CDR1 LGHNA and CDR2 YNFKEQ. V was clipped by 1 base and J by 2 bases; unmatched bases: 0. The CDR3 is 14 residues long. Written as DNA, the CDR3 is TGTGCCAGCAGCCAAGGACAGGGGGCCTACGAGCAGTACTTC. Its protein product is CASSQGQGAYEQYF.

The chain is built from TRBV6-1 and TRBJ2-2, with 7 bases identical to TRBD1. Germline V lookup: CDR1 MNHNS, CDR2 SASEGT. J was trimmed by 0 bases and V by 4 bases; bases with no gene match: 2. The length of the CDR3 is 15 residues. This CDR3 reads CASSAGQSNTGELFF. The CDR3 nucleotides are TGTGCCAGCAGTGCGGGACAGTCGAACACCGGGGAGCTGTTTTTT.

This clone showed up just once. The rearrangement links TRBV5-4 to TRBJ2-5; 10 bases align to TRBD1. The germline gives CDR1 SGHNT, CDR2 YYREEE (reference sequence). The length of the CDR3 is 14 residues. The V gene end was trimmed by 5 bases and the J gene end by 3 bases; junction bases not matched to a gene: 4. The chain's CDR3 is CASRNGQGEETQYF. The CDR3 DNA is TGTGCCAGCAGGAACGGACAGGGGGAAGAGACCCAGTACTTC.

The J gene is TRBJ2-7, the V gene TRBV30; 8 bases align to TRBD1. CDR3 length equals 14 residues. V lost 1 base, J lost 2 bases, and 4 bases stayed unmatched. Germline assignment: CDR1 GTSNPN and CDR2 SVGIG (reference sequence). The CDR3: CAWSGGRGPYEQYF. CDR3 in DNA: TGTGCCTGGAGTGGTGGCAGGGGGCCCTACGAGCAGTACTTC. The full variable domain, rest sourced from reference TRBV30 and TRBJ2-7, is SQTIHQWPATLVQPVGSPLSLECTVEGTSNPNLYWYRQAAGRGLQLLFYSVGIGQISSEVPQNLSASRPQDRQFILSSKKLLLSDSGFYLCAWSGGRGPYEQYFGPGTRLTVT.

This clone was seen just once. The chain has TRBV7-2 and TRBJ2-7; the D gene is possibly TRBD2 (5 bases). The CDR3 has 14 amino acids. V was clipped by 2 bases and J by 3 bases, with 11 bases between them. CDR1 is SGHTA, CDR2 FQGNSA, per germline. Here the CDR3 reads CASSLSRGSYEQYF. In DNA form, the CDR3 reads TGTGCCAGCAGCTTATCCAGAGGGAGCTACGAGCAGTACTTC.